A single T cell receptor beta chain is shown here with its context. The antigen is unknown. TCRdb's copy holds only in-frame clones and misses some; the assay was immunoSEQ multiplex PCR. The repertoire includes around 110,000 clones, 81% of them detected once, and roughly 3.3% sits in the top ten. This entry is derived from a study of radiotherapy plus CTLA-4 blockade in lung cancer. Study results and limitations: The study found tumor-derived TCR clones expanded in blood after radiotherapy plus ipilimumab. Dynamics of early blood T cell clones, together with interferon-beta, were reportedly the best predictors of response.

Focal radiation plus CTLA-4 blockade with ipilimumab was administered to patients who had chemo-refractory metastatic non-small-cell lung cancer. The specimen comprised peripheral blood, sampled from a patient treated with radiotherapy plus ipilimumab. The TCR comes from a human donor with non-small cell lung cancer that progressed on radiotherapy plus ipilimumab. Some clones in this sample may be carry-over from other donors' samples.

The CDR3 loop is CASSNGQGAYEQYF. CDR3 DNA sequence: TGTGCCAGCAGCAACGGACAGGGGGCGTACGAGCAGTACTTC. V and J are TRBV9 and TRBJ2-7, with 11 bases lining up with TRBD1. This CDR3 is built from 14 residues. Germline V gene lookup returns CDR1 SGDLS and CDR2 YYNGEE. V shed 4 bases and J 4 bases; nucleotides not matched to a gene: 4.